This TCR beta chain was identified in a study of T cell responses to AZD1222 COVID-19 vaccine. Findings of the study overall: A mostly white British donor set with more females was recruited, and clonal diversity was possibly underestimated. Epitopes outside B.1.351 and B.1.1.7 mutated regions reportedly drew nearly half of spike TCRs. After two AZD1222 doses, spike-specific TCR breadth and depth rose versus day 0.

Assay: immunoSEQ multiplex PCR; the TCRdb copy retains only in-frame clones and omits some. The sample has around 200,000 clones, approximately 90% seen once. In the case of this clone: Its antigen remains unidentified.

Trimming stripped 5 bases from V and 5 bases from J, with 7 bases between. The CDR3 extends over 12 amino acids. Germline V gene sequence: CDR1 MNHEY, CDR2 SVGAGI. The source material was peripheral blood, sampled 28 days after the second AZD1222 dose. The clonotype comes from an adult who received the AZD1222 COVID-19 vaccine. The chain has TRBV6-5 and TRBJ1-5; D remains unclear. CDR3 DNA: TGTGCCAGCAGTCCTCTCGATCAGCCCCAGCATTTT. The encoded protein is CASSPLDQPQHF.